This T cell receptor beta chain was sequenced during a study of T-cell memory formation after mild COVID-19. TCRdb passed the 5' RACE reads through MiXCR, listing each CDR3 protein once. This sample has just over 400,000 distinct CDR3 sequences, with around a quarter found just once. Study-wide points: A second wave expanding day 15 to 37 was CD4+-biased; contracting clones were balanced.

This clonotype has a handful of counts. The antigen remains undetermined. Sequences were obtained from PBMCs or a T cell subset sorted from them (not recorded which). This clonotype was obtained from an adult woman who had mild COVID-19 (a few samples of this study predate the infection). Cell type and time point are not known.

CDR3 in DNA: TGCAGCGTTGAAGAAGGTCAGGGCCTCAATGAGCAGTTCTTC. Translating gives CSVEEGQGLNEQFF. The J gene is TRBJ2-1, the V gene TRBV29-1; weak D call: TRBD1 (5 bases). Germline assignment: CDR1 SQVTM and CDR2 ANQGSEA. The CDR3 totals 14 residues. The V gene lost 0 bases and the J gene lost 6 bases, with 12 bases spanning the gap.